The clone carrying this T cell receptor beta chain was detected a few times. Its antigen is undetermined. These data come from a study of regulatory T cells in long-lasting Graves disease. Whole-study findings and limits: Possibly, too few samples lowered accuracy.

Building of the TCR beta libraries involved iRepertoire HTBI primers and Arm-PCR of CDR3 regions. As handled by the study authors: Across the samples, identification revealed roughly 56 TRBV and 12 to 15 TRBJ segments. Using its own MiXCR run on the multiplex PCR reads, TCRdb lists one record per CDR3 protein. For this entry, the V and J calls and clone size follow TCRdb and not the study's own pipeline. The top ten clones hold about 29% of a sample with over 300,000 distinct CDR3 sequences, less than 20% of them seen once. The CDR3 spans 15 residues. Germline assignment: CDR1 MNHEY and CDR2 SMNVEV (reference sequence). V gave up 5 bases and J gave up 3 bases; unmatched junction bases: 10. Regarding time point: persistent/refractory GD, antithyroid drugs over 5 years with positive TRAb. Making the TCR library involved RNA that had been extracted from PBMCs. Patients hailed from an endocrinology department in Xi'an, China.

The V gene is TRBV27, the J gene TRBJ2-7; 7 bases align to TRBD1. The receptor's source is a female donor with Graves disease. Specimen: peripheral blood mononuclear cells (PBMCs), collected when the disease was refractory, from a patient treated with antithyroid drugs. As DNA, the CDR3 is TGTGCCAGCAGTGAGGGACAGAGCGGAATCTACGAGCAGTACTTC. It yields the protein CASSEGQSGIYEQYF.